These 4 T cell receptor beta chains were all obtained from the same sample, sequenced in a study of T cell changes during pregnancy in multiple sclerosis. Profiling relied on immunoSEQ multiplex PCR, and the TCRdb table lists in-frame clones only, not all of them. The table lists about 40,000 clones, approximately 91% of them singletons. Material: CD4+ T cells from peripheral blood mononuclear cells, obtained in the third trimester of pregnancy. The receptor source for this set is a female donor in good health, enrolled as a control in a pregnancy study.

The J gene is TRBJ2-1, the V gene TRBV5-1; TRBD2 matches at 12 bases. CDR3 length: 17 amino acids. V dropped 4 bases and J dropped 0; count of bases not matched to a gene: 5. Germline loops: CDR1 SGHRS, CDR2 YFSETQ. In nucleotides, the CDR3 is TGCGCCAGCAGCCGGCTAGCGGGAGGGCCCTCCTACAATGAGCAGTTCTTC. This translates into CASSRLAGGPSYNEQFF.

This chain uses TRBV27 with TRBJ1-2, with 7 bases lining up with TRBD1. V was clipped by 6 bases and J by 5 bases; unmatched bases: 12. The CDR3 consists of 15 residues. Germline lookup yields CDR1 MNHEY and CDR2 SMNVEV (reference sequence). CDR3 sequence: CASRPIDRATYGYTF. CDR3 coding DNA: TGTGCCAGCAGACCTATCGACAGGGCGACGTATGGCTACACCTTC.

The chain couples TRBV7-2 to TRBJ1-1; 9 nucleotides match TRBD1. This CDR3 is 14 amino acids long. From germline, CDR1 is SGHTA and CDR2 FQGNSA. V shed 2 bases, J shed 4 bases, and the junction held 2 bases outside the gene matches. The CDR3: CASSLRGQGTEAFF. The CDR3 DNA is TGTGCCAGCAGCTTACGGGGACAGGGCACTGAAGCTTTCTTT.

CDR3 in amino acids: CASSSRIAGGPKNEQFF. The DNA of the CDR3 is TGTGCCAGTAGTAGTCGGATAGCGGGGGGGCCTAAGAATGAGCAGTTCTTC. The chain combines TRBV19 with TRBJ2-1, with 11 bases fitting TRBD2. This CDR3 region has 17 residues. Germline CDR1 is LNHDA and CDR2 is SQIVND (reference sequence). With V trimmed by 4 bases and J by 7 bases, 12 bases remained unmatched.